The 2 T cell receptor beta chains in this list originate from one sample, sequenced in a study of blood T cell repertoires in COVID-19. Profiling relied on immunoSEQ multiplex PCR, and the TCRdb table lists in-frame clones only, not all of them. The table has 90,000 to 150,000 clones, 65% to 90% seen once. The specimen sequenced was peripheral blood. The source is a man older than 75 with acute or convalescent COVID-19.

The CDR3 DNA follows: TGTGCCAGCAGCCTAAACAGGGGGAACTATGGCTACACCTTC. Translating gives CASSLNRGNYGYTF. The V gene is TRBV5-4, the J gene TRBJ1-2; 8 nucleotides match TRBD1. V shed 4 bases and J 2 bases; nucleotides not matched to a gene: 4. The CDR3 runs 14 residues. In germline, CDR1 is SGHNT, CDR2 YYREEE (reference sequence).

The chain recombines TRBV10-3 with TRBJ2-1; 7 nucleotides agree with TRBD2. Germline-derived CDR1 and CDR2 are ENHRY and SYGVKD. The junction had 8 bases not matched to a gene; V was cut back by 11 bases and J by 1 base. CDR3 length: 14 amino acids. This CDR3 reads CASTSEGSYNEQFF. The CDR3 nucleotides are TGTGCCTCAACTAGCGAAGGTTCCTACAATGAGCAGTTCTTC.